This entry features one T cell receptor (beta chain) sequence. The data stem from a study of shared clonotypes between healthy human individuals. Sequenced by immunoSEQ multiplex PCR; TCRdb stores in-frame clones only, minus some. The sample has a few million clones, roughly 92% seen once. Per the germline V gene, CDR1 is WSHSY and CDR2 is SAAADI. The CDR3 length is 14 residues. V was trimmed by 3 bases and J by 2 bases, leaving 9 bases between them. This TCR came from a young man in good health. The V gene is TRBV10-2, the J gene TRBJ2-3; TRBD2 is a possible D gene (6 bases). The sequenced sample consisted of naive CD4+ T cells sorted from blood. Subset reported: CD45RA+ positively selected. CDR3 nucleotides: TGCGCCAGCAGTGACGGCGGGATCACAGATACGCAGTATTTT. It yields the protein CASSDGGITDTQYF.